The present T cell receptor beta chain was sequenced within a study of beta chain features in type 1 diabetes. Sequencing targeted expressed TCRB transcripts, as all isolated RNA had been reverse transcribed. Sequencing was performed with immunoSEQ multiplex PCR; in TCRdb, only in-frame clones are kept and a portion is missing. There are fewer than 900,000 clones in the sample; 17% occur only once, and about 0.02% lies in the top ten. The CDR3 spans 17 residues. Germline CDR1 is LGHNA and CDR2 is YNFKEQ. V dropped 1 base and J dropped 2; count of bases not matched to a gene: 4. V is TRBV4-2 and J is TRBJ2-7; 14 nucleotides align to TRBD2. This clonotype was obtained from a woman aged 18-29 years in good health. The sample consisted of naive CD4+ T cells from blood. CDR3 loop: CASSQAGTSGSPYEQYF. CDR3 coding DNA: TGTGCCAGCAGCCAAGCCGGGACTAGCGGGAGCCCCTACGAGCAGTACTTC.